This TCR beta chain was documented in a study of blood T cells in healthy people across ages. For the second PCR, which ran for roughly 6 to 12 cycles, a sample-barcoded 5' primer and a J-beta primer mix were used. TCRdb reprocessed the 5' RACE reads with MiXCR, giving one entry per CDR3 protein. The repertoire has around 780,000 distinct CDR3 sequences, roughly 26% of them found once; the top ten carry roughly 3.1%. CDR3 size: 17 residues. CDR1 is DFQATT and CDR2 is SNEGSKA in the germline V gene (reference sequence). These data were also filed under a second study, of T cells of mothers and their children.

The TCR originated in a boy aged 5 to 17 in good health. Sequenced sample: blood. The chain couples TRBV20-1 to TRBJ2-5; perhaps D is TRBD1 or TRBD2 (5 bases each). The DNA end is more similar to TRBJ2-1, so the J call may be wrong. For the CDR3, the DNA is TGCAGTGGGTCCCACCTAACCGGGACCAGAAACTGGGGGGAGCAGTTCTTC. Translating it yields CSGSHLTGTRNWGEQFF.